This TCR beta chain was captured by sequencing in a study of human T cells and chemical hapten exposure. Overall study context: Patch testing was performed with 0.01% DPC on the upper back, with reading at 6 days.

This CDR3 is 15 amino acids long. Germline loops: CDR1 SGDLS, CDR2 YYNGEE. The V and J ends lost 3 bases and 2 bases, in that order; junction bases with no gene match: 8. Each CDR3 protein is one row after TCRdb ran MiXCR on the RACE reads. The table lists 60,000 or so distinct CDR3 sequences, approximately 10% of them singletons. Specified time point: pre-sensitization, week 0. The treatment was: therapeutic diphenylcyclopropenone sensitization with weekly scalp DPC. The chain uses TRBV9 and TRBJ2-7; 7 nucleotides line up with TRBD1. This TCR was sampled from a man aged 35-49 years with alopecia areata. Some clones in this sample may be carry-over from other donors' samples. Sample: whole blood, taken in connection with sensitization to the hapten diphenylcyclopropenone (DPC). CDR3 DNA sequence: TGTGCCAGCAGCGAGGGGGCAGGGACGACCTACGAGCAGTACTTC. This codes for CASSEGAGTTYEQYF.